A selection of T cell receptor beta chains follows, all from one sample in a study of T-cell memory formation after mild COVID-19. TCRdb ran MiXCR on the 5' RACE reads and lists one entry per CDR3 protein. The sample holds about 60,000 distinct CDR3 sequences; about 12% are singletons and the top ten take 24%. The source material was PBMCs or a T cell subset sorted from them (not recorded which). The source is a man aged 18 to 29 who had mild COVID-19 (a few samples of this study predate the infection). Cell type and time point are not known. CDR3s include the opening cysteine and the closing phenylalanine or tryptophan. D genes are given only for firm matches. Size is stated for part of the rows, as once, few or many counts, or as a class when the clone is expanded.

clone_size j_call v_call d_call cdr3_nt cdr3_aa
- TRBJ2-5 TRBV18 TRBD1 TGTGCCAGCTCACAACGAGGGACAGGGGAAGAGACCCAGTACTTC CASSQRGTGEETQYF
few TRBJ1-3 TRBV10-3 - TGTGCCATCAGTGTTGGCGTGCGCTCTGGAAACACCATATATTTT CAISVGVRSGNTIYF
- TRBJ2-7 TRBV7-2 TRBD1 TGTGCCAGCCGTAGGACAGGGGGCCACGAGCAGTACTTC CASRRTGGHEQYF
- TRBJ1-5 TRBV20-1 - TGCAGTGCTCCGACAGATAGCAATCAGCCCCAGCATTTT CSAPTDSNQPQHF
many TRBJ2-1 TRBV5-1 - TGCGCCAGCAGCTTGGTAGCACGCTACAATGAGCAGTTCTTC CASSLVARYNEQFF
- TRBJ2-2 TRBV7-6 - TGTGCCAGCACCCACCTGGGGAACAGGCCCGACACCGGGGAGCTGTTTTTT CASTHLGNRPDTGELFF
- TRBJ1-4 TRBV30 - TGTGCCTGGAGTGAGGCAACTAATGAAAAACTGTTTTTT CAWSEATNEKLFF
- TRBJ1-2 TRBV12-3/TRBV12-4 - TGTGCCAGCAGTTTATGGTCCCCCCAGTTTGGCTACACCTTC CASSLWSPQFGYTF
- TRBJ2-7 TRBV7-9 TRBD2 TGTGCCAGCAGCCCTAGCGGGGGGCTCACAGCCTACGAGCAGTACTTC CASSPSGGLTAYEQYF
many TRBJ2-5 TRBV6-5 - TGTGCCAGCAGTCCTAGTGGGACACTCCAAGAGACCCAGTACTTC CASSPSGTLQETQYF
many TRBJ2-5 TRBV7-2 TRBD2 TGTGCCAGCAGCCCGGGCGCCACTAGCGGGGGGGGACAAGAGACCCAGTACTTC CASSPGATSGGGQETQYF
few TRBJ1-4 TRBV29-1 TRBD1 TGCAGCGTTGAAACGGGACAGGGCAATGAAAAACTGTTTTTT CSVETGQGNEKLFF
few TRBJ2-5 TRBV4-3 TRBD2 TGCGCCAGCAGCCAAGATCTCGCTAGCGGGGACCCCGTGAGCCAGTACTTC CASSQDLASGDPVSQYF
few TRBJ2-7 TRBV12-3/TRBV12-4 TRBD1 TGTGCCAGCAGTTTCCGATCGTATTTGGGACAGGACTCCTACGAGCAGTACTTC CASSFRSYLGQDSYEQYF
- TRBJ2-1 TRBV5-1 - TGCGCCAGCAGCTTGGGGTCTAGTAATGAGCAGTTCTTC CASSLGSSNEQFF
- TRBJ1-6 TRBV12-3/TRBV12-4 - TGTGCCAGCAGAGGGGGGGGTTGGTCCTATAATTCACCCCTCCACTTT CASRGGGWSYNSPLHF
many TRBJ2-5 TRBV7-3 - TGTGCCAGCAGCCCCGGGGCTCAAGAGACCCAGTACTTC CASSPGAQETQYF
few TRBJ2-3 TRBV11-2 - TGTGCCAGCAGCCCGGACTTCCAGGGAACGCAGTATTTT CASSPDFQGTQYF
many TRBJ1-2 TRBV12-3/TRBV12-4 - TGTGCCAGCAACCGGGACCGAGGATATGGCTACACCTTC CASNRDRGYGYTF
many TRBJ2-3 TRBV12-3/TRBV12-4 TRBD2 TGTGCCAGCAGTTCACCTATAGCGGGGACGCAGTATTTT CASSSPIAGTQYF
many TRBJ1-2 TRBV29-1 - TGCAGCGTCGACCGGCATGGCTACACCTTC CSVDRHGYTF
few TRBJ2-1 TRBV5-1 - TGCGCCAGCTGCCCCGGGAAGGAGTTTAATTTTTTCTCCTACAATGAGCAGTTCTTC CASCPGKEFNFFSYNEQFF
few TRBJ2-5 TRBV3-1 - TGTGCCAGCAGCCTTCGGCAACGAGAGACCCAGTACTTC CASSLRQRETQYF
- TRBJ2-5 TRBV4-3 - TGCGCCAGCAGTCGGAGGACAGTGCCTCGGGGGACCCAGTACTTC CASSRRTVPRGTQYF
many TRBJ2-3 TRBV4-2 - TGTGCCAGCAGCCAATTGGGGTGGGTAGCTGAGCGGAACAAGAACACAGATACGCAGTATTTT CASSQLGWVAERNKNTDTQYF
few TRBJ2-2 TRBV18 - TGTGCCAGCTCACCGTCCCTGGCCTTTCCGAACACCGGGGAGCTGTTTTTT CASSPSLAFPNTGELFF
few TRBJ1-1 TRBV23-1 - TGCGCCAGCAGTCAATGGGACATCCGAGGACGGGGTCCTGAAGCTTTCTTT CASSQWDIRGRGPEAFF
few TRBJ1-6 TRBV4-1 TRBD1 TGCGCCAGCCGCGACAGGGGGCTTTCACCCCTCCACTTT CASRDRGLSPLHF
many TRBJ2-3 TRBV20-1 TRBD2 TGCAGTGCTAGTGATAGCGGGGGGGCAGATACGCAGTATTTT CSASDSGGADTQYF
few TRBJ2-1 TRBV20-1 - TGCAGTGCTAGCCGGGACCGGCTCAATGAGCAGTTCTTC CSASRDRLNEQFF
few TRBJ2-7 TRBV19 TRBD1 TGTGCCAGTAGTCTCCGGGACAGGGCCTACGAGCAGTACTTC CASSLRDRAYEQYF
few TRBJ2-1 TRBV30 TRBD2 TGTGCCTGCCGGGGGGTCCCTAATGAGCAGTTCTTC CACRGVPNEQFF
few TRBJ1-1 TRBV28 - TGTGCCAGCAGGCGGAACACTGAAGCTTTCTTT CASRRNTEAFF
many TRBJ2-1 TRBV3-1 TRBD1 TGTGCCAGCAGCCTAGAGGGACAGGGGGCCTACAATGAGCAGTTCTTC CASSLEGQGAYNEQFF
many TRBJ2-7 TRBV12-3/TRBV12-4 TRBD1 TGTGCCAGCAGGAGAGGGACAGGGGGCTCCTACGAGCAGTACTTC CASRRGTGGSYEQYF
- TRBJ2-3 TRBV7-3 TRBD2 TGTGCCAGCAGCCCCGTGGCTAGCGGGGCATCAGATACGCAGTATTTT CASSPVASGASDTQYF
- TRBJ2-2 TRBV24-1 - TGTGCCACCAGTGACCAGCTCACAGGGAACACCGGGGAGCTGTTTTTT CATSDQLTGNTGELFF
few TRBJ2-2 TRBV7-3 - TGTGCCAGCAGCTCCACCCCCGCGAACACCGGGGAGCTGTTTTTT CASSSTPANTGELFF
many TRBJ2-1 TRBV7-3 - TGTGCCAGCAGCTTAGATGGGGGTGAGCAGTTCTTC CASSLDGGEQFF
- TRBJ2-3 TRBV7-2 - TGTGCCAGCAGCCGGACCGATTACACAGATACGCAGTATTTT CASSRTDYTDTQYF
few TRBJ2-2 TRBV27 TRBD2 TGTGCCAGCAGTGGACTAGCGGGGGGGCAGTATTCCGGGGAGCTGTTTTTT CASSGLAGGQYSGELFF
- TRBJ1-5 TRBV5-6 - TGTGCCAGCAGCTTAATCGGGAAGAATCAGCCCCAGCATTTT CASSLIGKNQPQHF
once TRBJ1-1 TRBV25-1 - TGTGCCAGCAGTGATTCCGGAGGGGGAGACACTGAAGCTTTCTTT CASSDSGGGDTEAFF
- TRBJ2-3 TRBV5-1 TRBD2 TGCGCCAGCAGCACCTCCTTAGCGGGGGTAACAGATACGCAGTATTTT CASSTSLAGVTDTQYF
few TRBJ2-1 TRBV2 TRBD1 TGTGCCAGCACACAGGGGGCGCAGGGCGATGAGCAGTTCTTC CASTQGAQGDEQFF
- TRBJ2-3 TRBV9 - TGTGCCAGCAGCCCCGGTCGGGACCCTAGCACAGATACGCAGTATTTT CASSPGRDPSTDTQYF
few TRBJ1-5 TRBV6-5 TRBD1 TGTGCCAGCAGTTACAGGGGGCATAGCAATCAGCCCCAGCATTTT CASSYRGHSNQPQHF
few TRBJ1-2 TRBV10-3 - TGTGCCAGCGGGACACAGAACTATGGCTACACCTTC CASGTQNYGYTF
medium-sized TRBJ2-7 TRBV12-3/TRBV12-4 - TGTGCCAGCACCCTCGGGGGTCGTTCCGAGCAGTACTTC CASTLGGRSEQYF
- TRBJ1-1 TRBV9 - TGTGCCAGCAGCGTAGGGTCCGCTTCGGGCACTGAAGCTTTCTTT CASSVGSASGTEAFF
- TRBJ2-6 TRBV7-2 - TGTGCCAGCAGCTCGCGGTACTCTGGGGCCAACGTCCTGACTTTC CASSSRYSGANVLTF
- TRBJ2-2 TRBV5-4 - TGTGCCAGCAGCTTGGGGGGAGCGGGGAACACCGGGGAGCTGTTTTTT CASSLGGAGNTGELFF
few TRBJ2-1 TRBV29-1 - TGCAGCGTTGTGGAAGGGGCTGCGAACAATGAGCAGTTCTTC CSVVEGAANNEQFF
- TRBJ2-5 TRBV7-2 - TGTGCCAGCAGCTTACAGGGTGGTCGGGAGACCCAGTACTTC CASSLQGGRETQYF